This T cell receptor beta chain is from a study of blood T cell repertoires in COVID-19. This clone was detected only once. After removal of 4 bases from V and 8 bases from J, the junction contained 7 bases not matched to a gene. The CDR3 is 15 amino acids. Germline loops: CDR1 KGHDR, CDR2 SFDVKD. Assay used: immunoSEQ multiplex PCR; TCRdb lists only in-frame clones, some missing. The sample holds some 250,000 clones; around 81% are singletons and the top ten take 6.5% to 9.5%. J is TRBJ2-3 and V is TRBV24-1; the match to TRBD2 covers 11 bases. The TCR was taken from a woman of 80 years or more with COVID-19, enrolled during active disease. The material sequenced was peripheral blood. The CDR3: CATSEPSGRQATQYF. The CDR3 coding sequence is TGTGCCACCAGTGAGCCTAGCGGGAGGCAAGCTACGCAGTATTTT.